One sample yielded the 8 T cell receptor beta chains listed below, sequenced in a study of blood T cells in healthy people across ages. Through a sample-barcoded 5' primer and a J-beta primer mix, a second PCR was run for about 6 to 11 cycles. TCRdb re-analysed the 5' RACE reads in MiXCR, keeping a single row per CDR3 protein. The table records 600,000 to 1,000,000 distinct CDR3 sequences, around a quarter of them present only once. The same data also went into a second study, on T cells of mothers and their children.

The sample was blood. These TCRs come from a boy aged 5-17 years in good health.

There are a few counts of this clonotype. The J gene is TRBJ2-1, the V gene TRBV4-1; D unresolved. The J call may be incorrect, as the DNA end agrees better with TRBJ2-7. CDR3 length equals 13 residues. Germline V gives CDR1 MGHRA, CDR2 YSYEKL. The CDR3 loop reads CASSQEPRYEQYF. The CDR3 DNA reads TGCGCCAGCAGCCAAGAGCCCCGATACGAGCAGTACTTC.

In this sample, this clonotype turned up a few times. The chain uses TRBV10-3 and TRBJ1-5; the D gene is possibly TRBD1 (6 bases). CDR1 and CDR2 from the germline V gene are ENHRY and SYGVKD. The CDR3 runs 15 residues. V lost 3 bases, J lost 2 bases, and 11 bases lay in between. The CDR3, as DNA: TGTGCCATCAGTGAAGGGGGGTTTGGCAATCAGCCCCAGCATTTT. Encoded protein: CAISEGGFGNQPQHF.

CDR3: CSVEEGFELFF. Here the CDR3 DNA reads TGCAGCGTTGAAGAGGGGTTCGAACTGTTTTTT. The chain carries TRBV29-1 and TRBJ1-4; D remains unclear. CDR1 and CDR2 (germline): SQVTM, ANQGSEA. This CDR3 spans 11 amino acids. Trimming took 0 bases from V and 12 from J, leaving 8 bases between them.

This rearrangement joins TRBV4-3 to TRBJ1-1; the D gene is possibly TRBD1 (5 bases). The CDR3 has 15 residues. CDR1 is LGHNA, CDR2 YSLEER, per germline. Trimming left V 0 bases short and J 8 bases short, with 16 bases between. The DNA for the CDR3 is TGCGCCAGCAGCCAAGATCAGGCGGGGGGGTGGGAAGCTTTCTTT. Translating gives CASSQDQAGGWEAFF.

In DNA, the CDR3 is TGCGCCAGCAGCCAAGGCTGGACAGGGGTCTCCTACGAGCAGTACTTC. This codes for CASSQGWTGVSYEQYF. The chain joins TRBV4-3 to TRBJ2-7; 9 bases line up with TRBD1. J lost 0 bases, V lost 1 base, and 4 bases had no gene match. The CDR3 runs to 16 residues. Looked up from germline, CDR1 is LGHNA and CDR2 is YSLEER.

Regarding this clonotype: One junction end does not reproduce the germline sequence, and a read error may be involved. The chain links TRBV4-3 to TRBJ1-2; tentatively, D is TRBD1 (5 bases). From germline, CDR1 is LGHNA and CDR2 YSLEER. The CDR3 is 14 residues long. In DNA form, the CDR3 reads TGCGCCAGCAGCCAAGAGGCAGGGACCCATGGTTACACCTTC. It specifies CASSQEAGTHGYTF.

The chain employs TRBV20-1 and TRBJ1-2; 7 bases line up with TRBD1. The CDR3 is made up of 11 amino acids. Germline-derived CDR1 and CDR2 are DFQATT and SNEGSKA (reference sequence). Trimming took 5 bases from V and 5 from J; bases not matched to a gene: 2. DNA of the CDR3: TGCAGTGCTCAGGGACAGTATGGCTACACCTTC. This translates into CSAQGQYGYTF.

This rearrangement joins TRBV3-1 to TRBJ1-2; no clear D gene. This CDR3 comprises 16 residues. The germline gives CDR1 LGHDT, CDR2 YNNKEL (reference sequence). Trimming removed 0 bases from V and 2 bases from J, with 13 bases in between. Here the CDR3 DNA reads TGTGCCAGCAGCCAAGAAATTGCGGCTTCAAACTATGGCTACACCTTC. It is translated as CASSQEIAASNYGYTF.